The rows below give T cell receptor beta chains drawn from one sample of a study of T cell changes during pregnancy in multiple sclerosis. Only in-frame clones appear in the TCRdb table, and some are missing; sequencing was by immunoSEQ multiplex PCR. The sample has tens of thousands of clones, 80% to 95% seen once. Material: peripheral blood, obtained after pregnancy. These TCRs come from a female donor in good health, enrolled as a control in a pregnancy study. The CDR3 runs from the conserved cysteine through the conserved F or W. The D gene is left open where the match is weak. Size values are once, few and many counts, or a class for expanded clones, and some rows have none.

j_call: TRBJ2-7; d_call: TRBD2; clone_size: .; v_call: TRBV5-1; cdr3_aa: CASTFGSGASYEQYF; cdr3_nt: TGCGCCAGCACCTTTGGGAGCGGGGCGTCCTACGAGCAGTACTTC
j_call: TRBJ2-2; d_call: .; clone_size: .; v_call: TRBV5-1; cdr3_aa: CASRPLSGGQNTGELFF; cdr3_nt: TGCGCCAGCCGCCCGCTATCCGGGGGGCAAAACACCGGGGAGCTGTTTTTT
j_call: TRBJ1-1; d_call: .; clone_size: few; v_call: TRBV7-9; cdr3_aa: CASSLSQNTEAFF; cdr3_nt: TGTGCCAGCAGCTTATCCCAGAACACTGAAGCTTTCTTT
j_call: TRBJ1-1; d_call: .; clone_size: .; v_call: TRBV10-1; cdr3_aa: CASSESRTFGNTEAFF; cdr3_nt: TGCGCCAGCAGTGAGTCTCGGACATTTGGGAACACTGAAGCTTTCTTT
j_call: TRBJ1-6; d_call: .; clone_size: .; v_call: TRBV5-4; cdr3_aa: CASSMTRRDSPLHF; cdr3_nt: TGTGCCAGCAGCATGACACGTAGAGATTCACCCCTCCACTTT
j_call: TRBJ1-1; d_call: .; clone_size: few; v_call: TRBV9; cdr3_aa: CASSVVAENTEAFF; cdr3_nt: TGTGCCAGCAGCGTAGTAGCAGAGAACACTGAAGCTTTCTTT
j_call: TRBJ1-3; d_call: TRBD1; clone_size: .; v_call: TRBV4-1; cdr3_aa: CASSPPGTGLKGGNTIYF; cdr3_nt: TGCGCCAGCAGCCCCCCCGGGACAGGGTTAAAGGGTGGAAACACCATATATTTT
j_call: TRBJ1-3; d_call: .; clone_size: .; v_call: TRBV7-6; cdr3_aa: CASSVKGSGNTIYF; cdr3_nt: TGTGCCAGCAGCGTCAAAGGGAGTGGAAACACCATATATTTT
j_call: TRBJ2-1; d_call: TRBD1; clone_size: .; v_call: TRBV7-2; cdr3_aa: CASSPGGSYNEQFF; cdr3_nt: TGTGCCAGCAGCCCAGGGGGTAGCTACAATGAGCAGTTCTTC
j_call: TRBJ1-1; d_call: TRBD1; clone_size: .; v_call: TRBV7-6; cdr3_aa: CASSLRRGLTEAFF; cdr3_nt: TGTGCCAGCAGCTTACGCAGGGGGCTGACTGAAGCTTTCTTT
j_call: TRBJ1-3; d_call: .; clone_size: .; v_call: TRBV7-2; cdr3_aa: CASSLERQITGNTIYF; cdr3_nt: TGTGCCAGCAGCTTAGAGCGACAGATCACTGGAAACACCATATATTTT
j_call: TRBJ1-4; d_call: TRBD1; clone_size: .; v_call: TRBV28; cdr3_aa: CASSLAGTVTGGKLFF; cdr3_nt: TGTGCCAGCAGTTTAGCCGGGACAGTAACCGGGGGAAAACTGTTTTTT
j_call: TRBJ2-1; d_call: .; clone_size: once; v_call: TRBV6-4; cdr3_aa: CASRDREENEQFF; cdr3_nt: TGTGCCAGCAGGGACAGAGAGGAGAATGAGCAGTTCTTC
j_call: TRBJ1-2; d_call: .; clone_size: once; v_call: TRBV6-6; cdr3_aa: CASSPTGDYGYTF; cdr3_nt: TGTGCCAGCAGCCCAACCGGAGACTATGGCTACACCTTC
j_call: TRBJ2-1; d_call: .; clone_size: .; v_call: TRBV7-8; cdr3_aa: CASSPYNEQFF; cdr3_nt: TGTGCCAGCAGTCCTTACAATGAGCAGTTCTTC
j_call: TRBJ1-5; d_call: TRBD1; clone_size: .; v_call: TRBV5-6; cdr3_aa: CASSADRGRPQHF; cdr3_nt: TGTGCCAGCAGCGCGGACAGGGGTCGGCCCCAGCATTTT
j_call: TRBJ2-1; d_call: .; clone_size: .; v_call: TRBV30; cdr3_aa: CAWYLSSYNEQFF; cdr3_nt: TGTGCCTGGTACTTGAGCTCCTACAATGAGCAGTTCTTC
j_call: TRBJ1-4; d_call: TRBD1; clone_size: once; v_call: TRBV7-2; cdr3_aa: CASSRDRGRGGKEKLFF; cdr3_nt: TGTGCCAGCAGCCGGGACAGGGGGCGCGGGGGGAAAGAAAAACTGTTTTTT
j_call: TRBJ1-1; d_call: .; clone_size: .; v_call: TRBV5-1; cdr3_aa: CASSFTSSNTEAFF; cdr3_nt: TGCGCCAGCAGCTTCACGAGTTCGAACACTGAAGCTTTCTTT
j_call: TRBJ2-6; d_call: .; clone_size: .; v_call: TRBV7-2; cdr3_aa: CASSLAFSLRHPGANVLTF; cdr3_nt: TGTGCCAGCAGCTTAGCATTTTCTCTGAGGCACCCTGGGGCCAACGTCCTGACTTTC
j_call: TRBJ2-1; d_call: .; clone_size: .; v_call: TRBV19; cdr3_aa: CASSIDGYNEQFF; cdr3_nt: TGTGCCAGTAGTATAGACGGCTACAATGAGCAGTTCTTC
j_call: TRBJ1-1; d_call: .; clone_size: .; v_call: TRBV4-1; cdr3_aa: CASSRFIVQGLSDTEAFF; cdr3_nt: TGCGCCAGCAGCCGATTTATTGTACAGGGTTTATCGGACACTGAAGCTTTCTTT
j_call: TRBJ1-2; d_call: .; clone_size: .; v_call: TRBV28; cdr3_aa: CASRNDRSYGYTF; cdr3_nt: TGTGCCAGCAGGAACGACAGATCCTATGGCTACACCTTC